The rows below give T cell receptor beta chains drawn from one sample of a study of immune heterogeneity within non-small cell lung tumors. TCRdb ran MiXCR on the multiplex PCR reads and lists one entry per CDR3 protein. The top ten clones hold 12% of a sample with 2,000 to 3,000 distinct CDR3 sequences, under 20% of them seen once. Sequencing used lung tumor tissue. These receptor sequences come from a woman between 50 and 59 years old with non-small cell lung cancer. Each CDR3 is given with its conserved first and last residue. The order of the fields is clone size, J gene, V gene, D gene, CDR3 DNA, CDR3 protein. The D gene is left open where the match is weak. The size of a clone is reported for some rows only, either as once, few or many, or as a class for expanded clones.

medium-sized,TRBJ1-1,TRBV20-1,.,TGCAGTGCTAGAGGGCGGGGGACGGGTGGAAAAGCTTTCTTT,CSARGRGTGGKAFF
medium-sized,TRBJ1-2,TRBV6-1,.,TGTGCCAGCAGCCGCGGGACGGCAACTTCTAACTATGGCTACACCTTC,CASSRGTATSNYGYTF
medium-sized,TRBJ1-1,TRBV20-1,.,TGCAGTGCTAGCGGGGAACCCATGAACACTGAAGCTTTCTTT,CSASGEPMNTEAFF
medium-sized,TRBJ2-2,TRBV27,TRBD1,TGTGCCAGCAGTTGGGACAGCCTCACCGGGGAGCTGTTTTTT,CASSWDSLTGELFF
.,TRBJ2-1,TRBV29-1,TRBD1,TGCAGCCGTCGACAGGGTGGTAATGAGCAGTTCTTC,CSRRQGGNEQFF
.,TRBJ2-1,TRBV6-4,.,TGTGCCAGCCGCGGGACTCCCAATATTGACAATGAGCAGTTCTTC,CASRGTPNIDNEQFF
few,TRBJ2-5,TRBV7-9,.,TGTGCCAGCAGCTCGGTTGGGGGGCCTCAAGAGACCCAGTACTTC,CASSSVGGPQETQYF
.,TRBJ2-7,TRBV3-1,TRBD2,TGTGCCAGCAGCCAAGGGCTAGCGGGAGTTCCCGAGCAGTACTTC,CASSQGLAGVPEQYF
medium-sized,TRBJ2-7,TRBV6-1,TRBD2,TGTGCCAGCAGTGTCGGGACTAGCGGAGGCGAGCAGTACTTC,CASSVGTSGGEQYF
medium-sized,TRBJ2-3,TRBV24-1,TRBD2,TGTGCCACCAGTGATTCAGGACTAGCGGGGAACACAGATACGCAGTATTTT,CATSDSGLAGNTDTQYF
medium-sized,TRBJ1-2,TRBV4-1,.,TGCGCCAGCAGCCAAGTAGACGGCAGTTGGGATGGCTACACCTTC,CASSQVDGSWDGYTF
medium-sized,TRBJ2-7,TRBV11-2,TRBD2,TGTGCCAGCAGGGAGGCGGGTTCGGCGGGGGGGCCCTCGGAGCAGTACTTC,CASREAGSAGGPSEQYF
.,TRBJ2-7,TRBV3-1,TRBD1,TGTGCCATCAGCCAAGCCGGGACAGGGGTCTACGAGCAGTACTTC,CAISQAGTGVYEQYF
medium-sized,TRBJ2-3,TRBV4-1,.,TGCGCCAGCAGCCAAGATTTCCAAGGGACGCAGTATTTT,CASSQDFQGTQYF
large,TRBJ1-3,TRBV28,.,TGTGCCAGCAGTTTTGTCGGATTAACCTTCTCTGGAAACACCATATATTTT,CASSFVGLTFSGNTIYF
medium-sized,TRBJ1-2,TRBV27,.,TGTGCCAGCAGTTTGGGAGGCTGGGGTGGCTACACCTTC,CASSLGGWGGYTF
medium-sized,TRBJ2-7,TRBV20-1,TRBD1,TGCAGTGCAAGACAGGGGGTTCACGAGCAGTACTTC,CSARQGVHEQYF